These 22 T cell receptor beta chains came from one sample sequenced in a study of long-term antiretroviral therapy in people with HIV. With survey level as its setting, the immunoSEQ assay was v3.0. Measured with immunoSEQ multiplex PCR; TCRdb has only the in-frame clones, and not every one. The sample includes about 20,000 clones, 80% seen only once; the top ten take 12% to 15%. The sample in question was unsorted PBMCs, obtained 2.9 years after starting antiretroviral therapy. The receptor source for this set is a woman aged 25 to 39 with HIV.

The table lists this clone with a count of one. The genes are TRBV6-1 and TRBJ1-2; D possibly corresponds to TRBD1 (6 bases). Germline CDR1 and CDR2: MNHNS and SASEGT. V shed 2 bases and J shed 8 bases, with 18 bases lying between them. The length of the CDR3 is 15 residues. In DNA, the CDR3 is TGTGCCAGCAGTGAACAGGGGTCGGGCCTGTGGGGCTACACCTTC. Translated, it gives CASSEQGSGLWGYTF.

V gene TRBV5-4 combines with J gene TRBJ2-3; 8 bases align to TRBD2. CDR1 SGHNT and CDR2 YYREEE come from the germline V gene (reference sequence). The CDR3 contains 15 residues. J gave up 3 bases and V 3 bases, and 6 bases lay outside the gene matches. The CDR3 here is CASSSAAGETDTQYF. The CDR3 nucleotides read TGTGCCAGCAGCTCGGCAGCGGGGGAAACAGATACGCAGTATTTT. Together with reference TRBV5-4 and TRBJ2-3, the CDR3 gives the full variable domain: ETGVTQSPTHLIKTRGQQVTLRCSSQSGHNTVSWYQQALGQGPQFIFQYYREEENGRGNFPPRFSGLQFPNYSSELNVNALELDDSALYLCASSSAAGETDTQYFGPGTRLTVL.

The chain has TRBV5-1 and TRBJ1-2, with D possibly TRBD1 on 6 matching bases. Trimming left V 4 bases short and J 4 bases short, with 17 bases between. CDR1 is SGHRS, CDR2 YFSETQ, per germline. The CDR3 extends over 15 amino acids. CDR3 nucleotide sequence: TGCGCCAGCAGCGCCGACCCCGGGACACCCTATGGCTACACCTTC. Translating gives CASSADPGTPYGYTF.

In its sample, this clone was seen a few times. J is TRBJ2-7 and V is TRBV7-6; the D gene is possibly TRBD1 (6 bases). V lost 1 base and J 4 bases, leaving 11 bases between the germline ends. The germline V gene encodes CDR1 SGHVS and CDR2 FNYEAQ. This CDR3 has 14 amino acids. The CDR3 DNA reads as TGTGCCAGCAGCTTAGGGGCGCAGGGGTACGAGCAGTACTTC. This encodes CASSLGAQGYEQYF.

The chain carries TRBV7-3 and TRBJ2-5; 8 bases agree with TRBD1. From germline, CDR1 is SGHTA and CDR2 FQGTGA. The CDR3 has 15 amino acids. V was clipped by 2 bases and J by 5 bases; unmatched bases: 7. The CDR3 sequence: CASSLGQGAWETQYF. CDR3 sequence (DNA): TGTGCCAGCAGCTTAGGTCAGGGGGCTTGGGAGACCCAGTACTTC. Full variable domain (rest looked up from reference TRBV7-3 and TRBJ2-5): GAGVSQTPSNKVTEKGKYVELRCDPISGHTALYWYRQSLGQGPEFLIYFQGTGAADDSGLPNDRFFAVRPEGSVSTLKIQRTERGDSAVYLCASSLGQGAWETQYFGPGTRLLVL.

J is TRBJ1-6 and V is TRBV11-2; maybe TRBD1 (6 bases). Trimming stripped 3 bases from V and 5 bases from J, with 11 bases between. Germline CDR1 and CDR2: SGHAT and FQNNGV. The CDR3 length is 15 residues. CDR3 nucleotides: TGTGCCAGCAGCTTTTCCAGGGGAAATAATTCACCCCTCCACTTT. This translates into CASSFSRGNNSPLHF. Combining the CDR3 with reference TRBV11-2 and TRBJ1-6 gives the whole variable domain EAGVAQSPRYKIIEKRQSVAFWCNPISGHATLYWYQQILGQGPKLLIQFQNNGVVDDSQLPKDRFSAERLKGVDSTLKIQPAKLEDSAVYLCASSFSRGNNSPLHFGNGTRLTVT.

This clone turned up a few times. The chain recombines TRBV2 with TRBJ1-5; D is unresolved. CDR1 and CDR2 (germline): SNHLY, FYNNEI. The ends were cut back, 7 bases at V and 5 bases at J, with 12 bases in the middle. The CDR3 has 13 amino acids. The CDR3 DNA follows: TGTGCCAGCACCATCGGACGGCATCAGCCCCAGCATTTT. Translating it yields CASTIGRHQPQHF.

CDR3 sequence (DNA): TGTGCCAGTGGAGCAAGGGGGCAGAGATCTGGAAACACCATATATTTT. Its protein product is CASGARGQRSGNTIYF. V usage is TRBV13 and J usage is TRBJ1-3; 7 nucleotides align to TRBD1. Germline values: CDR1 PRHDT, CDR2 FYEKMQ (reference sequence). Trimming took 9 bases from V and 1 from J; bases not matched to a gene: 12. The CDR3 sequence is 16 residues long. Full variable domain (outside the CDR3, taken from reference TRBV13 and TRBJ1-3): AAGVIQSPRHLIKEKRETATLKCYPIPRHDTVYWYQQGPGQDPQFLISFYEKMQSDKGSIPDRFSAQQFSDYHSELNMSSLELGDSALYFCASGARGQRSGNTIYFGEGSWLTVV.

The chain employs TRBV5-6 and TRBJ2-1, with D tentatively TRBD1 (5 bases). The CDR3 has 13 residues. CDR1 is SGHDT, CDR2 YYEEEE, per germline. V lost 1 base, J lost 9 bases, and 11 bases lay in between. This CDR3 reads CASSLSGMGEQFF. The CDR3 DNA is TGTGCCAGCAGCTTGTCAGGGATGGGTGAGCAGTTCTTC.

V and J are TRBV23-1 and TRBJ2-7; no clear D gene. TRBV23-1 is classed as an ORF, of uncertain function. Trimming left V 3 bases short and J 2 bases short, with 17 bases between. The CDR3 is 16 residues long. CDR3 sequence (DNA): TGCGCCAGCAGTCATACACTGGGGTCCCTGGCCTACGAGCAGTACGTC. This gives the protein CASSHTLGSLAYEQYV.

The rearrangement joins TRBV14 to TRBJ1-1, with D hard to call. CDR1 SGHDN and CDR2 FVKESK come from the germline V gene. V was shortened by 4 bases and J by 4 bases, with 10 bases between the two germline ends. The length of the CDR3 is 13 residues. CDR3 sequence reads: CASSLGRATEAFF. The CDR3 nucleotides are TGTGCCAGCAGCCTCGGCCGGGCCACTGAAGCTTTCTTT.

CDR3 nucleotide sequence: TGTGCCAGTAGCCTCCGAGGGACAGGCCTCAGCAATGAGCAGTTCTTC. The encoded protein is CASSLRGTGLSNEQFF. The J gene is TRBJ2-1, the V gene TRBV19; TRBD1 aligns across 8 bases. Germline loops: CDR1 LNHDA, CDR2 SQIVND (reference sequence). V was pared by 6 bases and J by 6 bases, with 13 bases of the junction left unmatched. This CDR3 is built from 16 residues.

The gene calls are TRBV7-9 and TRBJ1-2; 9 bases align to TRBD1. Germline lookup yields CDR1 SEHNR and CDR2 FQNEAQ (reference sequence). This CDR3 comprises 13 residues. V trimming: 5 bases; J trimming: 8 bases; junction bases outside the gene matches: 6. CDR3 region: CASSVGQGFGYTF. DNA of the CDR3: TGTGCCAGCAGCGTGGGACAGGGATTCGGCTACACCTTC. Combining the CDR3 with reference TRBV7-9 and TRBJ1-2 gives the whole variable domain DTGVSQNPRHKITKRGQNVTFRCDPISEHNRLYWYRQTLGQGPEFLTYFQNEAQLEKSRLLSDRFSAERPKGSFSTLEIQRTEQGDSAMYLCASSVGQGFGYTFGSGTRLTVV.

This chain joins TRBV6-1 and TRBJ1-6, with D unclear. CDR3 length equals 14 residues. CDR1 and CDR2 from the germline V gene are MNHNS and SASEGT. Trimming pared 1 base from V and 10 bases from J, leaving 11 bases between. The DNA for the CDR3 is TGTGCCAGCAGTGAAGGGGCCTTTGGCTCACCCCTCCACTTT. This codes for CASSEGAFGSPLHF.

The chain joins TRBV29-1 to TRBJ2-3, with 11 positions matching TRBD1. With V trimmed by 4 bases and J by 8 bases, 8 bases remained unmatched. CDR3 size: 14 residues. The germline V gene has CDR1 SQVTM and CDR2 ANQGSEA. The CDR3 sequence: CSVAPGQGAGTQYF. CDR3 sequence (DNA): TGCAGCGTTGCGCCTGGACAGGGGGCTGGTACGCAGTATTTT.

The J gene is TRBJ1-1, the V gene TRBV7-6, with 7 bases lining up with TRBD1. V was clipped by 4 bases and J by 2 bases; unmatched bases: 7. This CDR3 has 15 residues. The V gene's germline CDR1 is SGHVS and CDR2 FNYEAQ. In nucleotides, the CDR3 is TGTGCCAGCAGCTCCGACGGGACAGATAACACTGAAGCTTTCTTT. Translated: CASSSDGTDNTEAFF.

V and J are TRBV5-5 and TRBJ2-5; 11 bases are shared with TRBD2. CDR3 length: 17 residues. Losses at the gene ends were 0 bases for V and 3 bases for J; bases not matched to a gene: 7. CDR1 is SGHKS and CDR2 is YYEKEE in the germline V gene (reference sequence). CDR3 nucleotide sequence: TGTGCCAGCAGCTTGGCCAGGGTAGCGGGGGGGAAAGAGACCCAGTACTTC. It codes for CASSLARVAGGKETQYF.

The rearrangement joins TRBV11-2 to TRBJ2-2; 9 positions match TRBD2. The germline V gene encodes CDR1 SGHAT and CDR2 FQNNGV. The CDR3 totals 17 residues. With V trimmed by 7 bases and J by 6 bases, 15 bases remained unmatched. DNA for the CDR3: TGTGCCAGCACCTTCCCCATGGCGGGGGGGCCCCCCGGGGAGCTGTTTTTT. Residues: CASTFPMAGGPPGELFF.

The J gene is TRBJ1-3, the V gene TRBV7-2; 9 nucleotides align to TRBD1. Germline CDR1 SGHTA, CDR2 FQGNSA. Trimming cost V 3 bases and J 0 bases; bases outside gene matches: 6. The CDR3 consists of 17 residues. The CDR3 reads CASSLGGQGISGNTIYF. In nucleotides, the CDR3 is TGTGCCAGCAGCTTGGGGGGACAGGGAATCTCTGGAAACACCATATATTTT.

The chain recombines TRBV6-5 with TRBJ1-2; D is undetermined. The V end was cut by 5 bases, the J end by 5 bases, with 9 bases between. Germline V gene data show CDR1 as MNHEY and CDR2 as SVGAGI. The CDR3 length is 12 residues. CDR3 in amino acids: CASSRAGYGYTF. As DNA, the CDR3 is TGTGCCAGCAGTCGAGCGGGTTATGGCTACACCTTC.

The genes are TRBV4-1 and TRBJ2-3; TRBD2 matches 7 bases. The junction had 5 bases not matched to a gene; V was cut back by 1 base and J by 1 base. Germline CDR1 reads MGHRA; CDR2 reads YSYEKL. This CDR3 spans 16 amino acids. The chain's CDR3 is CASSQVRAGRTDTQYF. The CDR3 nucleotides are TGCGCCAGCAGCCAAGTGCGAGCGGGACGCACAGATACGCAGTATTTT.

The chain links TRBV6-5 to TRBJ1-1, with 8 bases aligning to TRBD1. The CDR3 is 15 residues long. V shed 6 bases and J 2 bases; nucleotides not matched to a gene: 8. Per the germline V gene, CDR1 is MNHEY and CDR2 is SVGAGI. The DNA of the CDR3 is TGTGCCAGCAGGGGCCTCAGGGGGCGAAACACTGAAGCTTTCTTT. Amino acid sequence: CASRGLRGRNTEAFF.